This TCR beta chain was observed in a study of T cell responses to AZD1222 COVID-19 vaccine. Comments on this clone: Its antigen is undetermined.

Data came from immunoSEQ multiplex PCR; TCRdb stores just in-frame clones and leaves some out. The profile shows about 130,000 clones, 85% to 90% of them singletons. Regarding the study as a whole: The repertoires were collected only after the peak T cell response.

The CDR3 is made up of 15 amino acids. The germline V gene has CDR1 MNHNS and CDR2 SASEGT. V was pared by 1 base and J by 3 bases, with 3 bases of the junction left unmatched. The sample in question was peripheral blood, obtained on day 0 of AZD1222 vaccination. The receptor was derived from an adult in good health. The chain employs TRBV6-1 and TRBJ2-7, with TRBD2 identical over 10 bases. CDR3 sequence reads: CASSEVGLAVYEQYF. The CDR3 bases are TGTGCCAGCAGTGAAGTTGGACTAGCGGTCTACGAGCAGTACTTC.